This T cell receptor beta chain was retrieved from a study of T cell responses to AZD1222 COVID-19 vaccine. Study outcomes and limitations: Spike-specific TCR depth and breadth grew after two AZD1222 doses. Without day 14 samples, only post-peak T cell repertoires were studied.

As to this clone: Antigen specificity is unknown.

Germline CDR1 is MNHEY and CDR2 is SVGAGI. Trimming left V 7 bases short and J 3 bases short, with 13 bases between. This CDR3 is built from 14 residues. Measured with immunoSEQ multiplex PCR; TCRdb has only the in-frame clones, and not every one. The table has roughly 120,000 clones, roughly 89% seen once; the top ten hold 4.4%. Sequencing used peripheral blood, obtained on day 0 of AZD1222 vaccination. The receptor comes from an adult in good health. V gene TRBV6-5 combines with J gene TRBJ1-5; D is undetermined. The CDR3 spells CASMSPRTNQPQHF. In nucleotides, the CDR3 is TGTGCCAGCATGTCCCCACGTACCAATCAGCCCCAGCATTTT.